Shown below are 30 T cell receptor beta chains from a single sample sequenced in a study of cytomegalovirus exposure and HLA in healthy donors. The study ran its PCR with 60 Vbeta and 13 Jbeta primers. Sequencing used immunoSEQ multiplex PCR; TCRdb keeps in-frame clones, though not all of them. The profile shows roughly 110,000 clones, roughly 82% of them singletons. Sequencing was done on a sample of PBMCs. Receptor source: a young man in good health and CMV-seropositive.

The chain joins TRBV5-1 to TRBJ2-5, with unresolved D. There are 15 residues in the CDR3. Germline V gene lookup returns CDR1 SGHRS and CDR2 YFSETQ. V was cut by 1 base and J by 0 bases, with 10 bases left in between. The chain's CDR3 is CASSLPSLYQETQYF. The CDR3, as DNA: TGCGCCAGCAGCTTGCCCTCACTGTACCAAGAGACCCAGTACTTC.

Only one count was recorded for this clone. The chain carries TRBV4-2 and TRBJ1-6; D perhaps matches TRBD1 (5 bases). The germline CDR1 and CDR2 sequences are LGHNA and YNFKEQ. The length of the CDR3 is 14 residues. Trimming shortened V by 1 base and J by 7 bases, and 8 bases separated the two germline ends. The CDR3 DNA reads TGTGCCAGCAGCCAAGTAAGGGGAAATTCACCCCTCCACTTT. Its translation is CASSQVRGNSPLHF.

V usage is TRBV7-9 and J usage is TRBJ2-7; 8 nucleotides line up with TRBD2. The CDR3 consists of 16 residues. J gave up 4 bases and V 5 bases, and 13 bases lay outside the gene matches. The germline gives CDR1 SEHNR, CDR2 FQNEAQ (reference sequence). Here the CDR3 DNA reads TGTGCCAGCAGCCCCGACAGCGGGAGCCCAGGGTACGAGCAGTACTTC. Translating it yields CASSPDSGSPGYEQYF. The variable domain in full, with the rest retrieved from reference TRBV7-9 and TRBJ2-7, is DTGVSQNPRHKITKRGQNVTFRCDPISEHNRLYWYRQTLGQGPEFLTYFQNEAQLEKSRLLSDRFSAERPKGSFSTLEIQRTEQGDSAMYLCASSPDSGSPGYEQYFGPGTRLTVT.

As for this clone: This same CDR3 is encoded by further DNA sequences in the sample. This chain links TRBV9 with TRBJ2-3; D may be TRBD2 (6 bases). CDR1 is SGDLS, CDR2 YYNGEE, per germline. CDR3 length: 16 residues. V was trimmed by 2 bases and J by 0 bases, leaving 13 bases between them. Here the CDR3 reads CASSVFGGSSTDTQYF. Written as DNA, the CDR3 is TGTGCCAGCAGCGTCTTCGGGGGATCTAGCACAGATACGCAGTATTTT.

This chain links TRBV6-1 with TRBJ1-5; 8 nucleotides match TRBD1. The germline V gene encodes CDR1 MNHNS and CDR2 SASEGT. This CDR3 region has 15 residues. V lost 5 bases to trimming and J lost 2 bases; unmatched junction nucleotides: 5. CDR3 residues: CASSHTGGGNQPQHF. Written as DNA, the CDR3 is TGTGCCAGCAGTCACACAGGGGGTGGCAATCAGCCCCAGCATTTT.

The V gene is TRBV2, the J gene TRBJ1-1; 7 bases match TRBD1. The ends lost 7 bases at V and 1 base at J; junction bases unmatched: 9. The CDR3 contains 15 residues. Germline loops: CDR1 SNHLY, CDR2 FYNNEI. The CDR3 DNA follows: TGTGCCAGCACCTCCCGACAGGGCGGGAACACTGAAGCTTTCTTT. Protein product: CASTSRQGGNTEAFF.

The CDR3 coding sequence is TGTGCCAGTAGTATAGATTGGGGGGGGGCGAAAGCTTTCTTT. It is translated as CASSIDWGGAKAFF. The genes are TRBV19 and TRBJ1-1; D possibly corresponds to TRBD1 (6 bases). Germline CDR1 and CDR2: LNHDA and SQIVND (reference sequence). Trimming removed 0 bases from V and 9 bases from J, with 14 bases in between. There are 14 residues in the CDR3.

The chain joins TRBV7-9 to TRBJ2-7, with D tentatively TRBD2 (7 bases). This CDR3 spans 15 amino acids. V gave up 7 bases and J gave up 2 bases, with 18 bases separating them. Per the germline V gene, CDR1 is SEHNR and CDR2 is FQNEAQ (reference sequence). CDR3 DNA sequence: TGTGCCAGCACCCTAATGGGAGGGGGTCCCTACGAGCAGTACTTC. Translated: CASTLMGGGPYEQYF.

The genes are TRBV5-1 and TRBJ2-1; TRBD2 matches 9 bases. The CDR3 consists of 15 residues. Germline assignment: CDR1 SGHRS and CDR2 YFSETQ. V lost 2 bases to trimming and J lost 4 bases; unmatched junction nucleotides: 4. CDR3 coding DNA: TGCGCCAGCAGCTTAGGCGGGGGGGGGTACAATGAGCAGTTCTTC. This translates into CASSLGGGGYNEQFF.

The chain carries TRBV10-1 and TRBJ2-7; 9 nucleotides match TRBD1. V lost 10 bases to trimming and J lost 3 bases; unmatched junction nucleotides: 4. Germline lookup yields CDR1 WNHNN and CDR2 SYGVQD (reference sequence). This CDR3 contains 12 residues. CDR3 nucleotide sequence: TGCGCCACCTTGACAGGGGGCTACGAGCAGTACTTC. Translating gives CATLTGGYEQYF.

The chain recombines TRBV19 with TRBJ1-2, with D perhaps TRBD1 (6 bases). Germline loops: CDR1 LNHDA, CDR2 SQIVND (reference sequence). V lost 5 bases and J 4 bases, leaving 14 bases between the germline ends. This CDR3 has 14 amino acids. The CDR3 reads CASSSQTGPYGYTF. In DNA, the CDR3 is TGTGCCAGTAGTTCCCAGACAGGCCCCTATGGCTACACCTTC.

The J gene is TRBJ2-2, the V gene TRBV6-6; D might be TRBD2 (6 bases). Trimming removed 2 bases from V and 5 bases from J, with 12 bases in between. The CDR3 covers 15 residues. Looked up from germline, CDR1 is MNHNY and CDR2 is SVGAGI (reference sequence). The CDR3 here is CASSYAGFSTGELFF. The CDR3 nucleotides are TGTGCCAGCAGTTACGCGGGGTTCTCTACCGGGGAGCTGTTTTTT.

A word on this clone: The junction and the germline gene differ at one end; a read error may be behind it. The J gene is TRBJ1-2, the V gene TRBV5-1; D possibly corresponds to TRBD1 (6 bases). The V gene's germline CDR1 is SGHRS and CDR2 YFSETQ. This CDR3 is built from 12 residues. CDR3 residues: CASSLQGYGYTF. The CDR3 DNA reads TGCGCCAGCAGCTTACAGGGCTATGGCTACACTTTC.

This clone has only a few counts. The rearrangement joins TRBV30 to TRBJ1-3; unclear D gene. Trimming stripped 6 bases from V and 4 bases from J, with 13 bases between. Germline CDR1 and CDR2: GTSNPN and SVGIG (reference sequence). The length of the CDR3 is 13 residues. The CDR3 sequence: CACGLSGGNTIYF. The DNA for the CDR3 is TGTGCCTGCGGACTTTCGGGCGGAAACACCATATATTTT.

The chain links TRBV6-1 to TRBJ1-2; D is unclear. The germline gives CDR1 MNHNS, CDR2 SASEGT. The CDR3 has 14 amino acids. V was trimmed by 6 bases and J by 5 bases, leaving 16 bases between them. CDR3 sequence: CASRAGGGRYGYTF. CDR3 sequence (DNA): TGTGCCAGCAGGGCGGGAGGAGGGAGGTATGGCTACACCTTC.

This chain connects TRBV19 to TRBJ1-3; a weak D match, TRBD1 (5 bases). The V and J ends lost 3 bases and 0 bases respectively, with 12 bases between them. The CDR3 length is 16 residues. CDR1 and CDR2 from the germline V gene are LNHDA and SQIVND (reference sequence). Here the CDR3 DNA reads TGTGCCAGTAGTATTTTGGGGGGATTCTCTGGAAACACCATATATTTT. Translation: CASSILGGFSGNTIYF.

The chain joins TRBV21-1 to TRBJ2-2; the table's TRBD2 call for D was not verified on the DNA. TRBV21-1 counts as a pseudogene. The CDR3 is made up of 16 amino acids. CDR3 DNA: TGTGCCAGCAGCAAAGGACGCGGGGAGTTCACCGGGGAGCTGTTTTTT. Protein product: CASSKGRGEFTGELFF.

The chain couples TRBV5-6 to TRBJ1-2; maybe TRBD1 (6 bases). Trimming cost V 4 bases and J 2 bases, with 15 bases left between them. Germline V gives CDR1 SGHDT, CDR2 YYEEEE. CDR3 length equals 15 residues. The DNA for the CDR3 is TGTGCCAGCAGCCCTCCGGGACACCTAAACTATGGCTACACCTTC. This sequence encodes CASSPPGHLNYGYTF.

The genes are TRBV19 and TRBJ2-5; 12 bases agree with TRBD2. In germline, CDR1 is LNHDA, CDR2 SQIVND (reference sequence). V trimming: 6 bases; J trimming: 3 bases; junction bases outside the gene matches: 8. The CDR3 runs 16 residues. Written as DNA, the CDR3 is TGTGCCAGTAGCCATACTAGCGGGGGGATCAAAGAGACCCAGTACTTC. Amino acids: CASSHTSGGIKETQYF.

The rearrangement joins TRBV18 to TRBJ2-7, with D hard to call. Per germline, CDR1 KGHSH and CDR2 LQKENI. Trimming took 5 bases from V and 5 from J, leaving 13 bases between them. The length of the CDR3 is 13 residues. CDR3 coding DNA: TGTGCCAGCTCATCGTATCTAGTCCACGAGCAGTACTTC. This codes for CASSSYLVHEQYF.

V usage is TRBV5-1 and J usage is TRBJ2-1; the match to TRBD1 covers 7 bases. The CDR3 contains 13 residues. V was clipped by 0 bases and J by 9 bases; unmatched bases: 3. The germline V gene encodes CDR1 SGHRS and CDR2 YFSETQ. CDR3 in amino acids: CASSLERGLEQFF. CDR3 in DNA: TGCGCCAGCAGCTTGGAAAGGGGGCTTGAGCAGTTCTTC.

The V and J genes are TRBV27 and TRBJ2-5; 9 nucleotides match TRBD2. J was trimmed by 4 bases and V by 6 bases; bases with no gene match: 15. Germline CDR1 reads MNHEY; CDR2 reads SMNVEV (reference sequence). The length of the CDR3 is 17 residues. CDR3 loop: CASSPYTGRGGVETQYF. In DNA form, the CDR3 reads TGTGCCAGCAGCCCTTATACGGGGCGGGGGGGCGTAGAGACCCAGTACTTC.

This clone was observed a handful of times. The chain joins TRBV6-1 to TRBJ1-1; D is perhaps TRBD1 (5 bases). Germline V lookup: CDR1 MNHNS, CDR2 SASEGT. CDR3 size: 14 residues. The V and J ends lost 7 bases and 4 bases respectively, with 16 bases between them. The CDR3 here is CASTRGRGGTEAFF. The CDR3 DNA sequence: TGTGCCAGCACCCGAGGGCGGGGGGGCACTGAAGCTTTCTTT.

The V and J genes are TRBV30 and TRBJ2-1; D unclear. The V end was cut by 2 bases, the J end by 4 bases, with 6 bases between. This CDR3 has 12 amino acids. The germline V gene encodes CDR1 GTSNPN and CDR2 SVGIG (reference sequence). The CDR3 loop is CAWSWSYNEQFF. In DNA form, the CDR3 reads TGTGCCTGGAGTTGGAGTTACAATGAGCAGTTCTTC.

This chain joins TRBV2 and TRBJ1-1; 11 bases match TRBD1. The CDR3 loop spans 16 amino acids. J gave up 7 bases and V 6 bases, and 13 bases lay outside the gene matches. Germline lookup yields CDR1 SNHLY and CDR2 FYNNEI. Written as DNA, the CDR3 is TGTGCCAGCAGGTCGGAACCGGGACAGGGGGTACGTGAAGCTTTCTTT. Amino acids: CASRSEPGQGVREAFF.

This clone appeared a few times. This chain links TRBV5-6 with TRBJ2-2; 7 nucleotides agree with TRBD1. The CDR3 totals 15 residues. The V gene's germline CDR1 is SGHDT and CDR2 YYEEEE. With V trimmed by 5 bases and J by 5 bases, 9 bases remained unmatched. Here the CDR3 DNA reads TGTGCCAGCAGTTTAGGGACAGCTAAAACCGGGGAGCTGTTTTTT. It encodes CASSLGTAKTGELFF.

In its sample, this clone was seen once. This chain uses TRBV6-1 with TRBJ1-2, with D possibly being TRBD1 (5 bases). This CDR3 region has 12 residues. CDR1 is MNHNS, CDR2 SASEGT, per germline. Trimming stripped 2 bases from V and 11 bases from J, with 12 bases between. The CDR3 DNA reads TGTGCCAGCAGTGAACTTGGACACCAATACACCTTC. Translated, it gives CASSELGHQYTF.

The V call is TRBV7-2, the J call TRBJ2-3; no reliable D call. Germline V gives CDR1 SGHTA, CDR2 FQGNSA. The CDR3 consists of 15 residues. Deletions cut 1 base from V and 2 bases from J, with 10 bases between. The CDR3 loop is CASSLDLGPTDTQYF. For the CDR3, the DNA is TGTGCCAGCAGCTTAGATTTGGGCCCCACAGATACGCAGTATTTT.

The chain couples TRBV29-1 to TRBJ1-2; D unresolved. The CDR3 runs 12 residues. Per the germline V gene, CDR1 is SQVTM and CDR2 is ANQGSEA. Trimming stripped 4 bases from V and 4 bases from J, with 10 bases between. The CDR3 coding sequence is TGCAGCGTTGGCGGCGAACCCTATGGCTACACCTTC. Amino acids: CSVGGEPYGYTF. Together with reference TRBV29-1 and TRBJ1-2, the CDR3 gives the full variable domain: SAVISQKPSRDICQRGTSLTIQCQVDSQVTMMFWYRQQPGQSLTLIATANQGSEATYESGFVIDKFPISRPNLTFSTLTVSNMSPEDSSIYLCSVGGEPYGYTFGSGTRLTVV.

The chain couples TRBV9 to TRBJ2-7; maybe TRBD1 (5 bases). This CDR3 contains 13 residues. Germline V gene sequence: CDR1 SGDLS, CDR2 YYNGEE. V shed 3 bases and J shed 0 bases, with 7 bases lying between them. The chain's CDR3 is CASSGGHSYEQYF. The CDR3 DNA follows: TGTGCCAGCAGCGGTGGACACTCCTACGAGCAGTACTTC.